The 28 T cell receptor beta chains below were found in one sample sequenced in a study of blood T cells in healthy people across ages. The use of a sample-barcoded 5' primer and a J-beta primer mix characterized a second PCR of roughly 6 to 11 cycles. TCRdb processed the 5' RACE reads anew with MiXCR; each CDR3 protein has one entry. The repertoire holds about 2 million distinct CDR3 sequences, with less than 50% as singletons. Sequenced input: blood. The source is a woman in her thirties or forties in good health.

The rearrangement joins TRBV12-3 or TRBV12-4 to TRBJ1-2, with D uncertain. V dropped 7 bases and J dropped 8 bases, with 17 bases sitting between them. This CDR3 is 13 amino acids long. The CDR3 is CASKQPTPGGYTF. In DNA form, the CDR3 reads TGTGCCAGCAAACAGCCGACCCCGGGAGGCTACACCTTC.

The gene calls are TRBV6-2 or TRBV6-3 and TRBJ2-4; possible D gene TRBD1, 5 bases. The V end was cut by 2 bases, the J end by 0 bases, with 20 bases between. The germline gives CDR1 MNHEY, CDR2 SVGEGT. The CDR3 loop spans 19 amino acids. The CDR3 region has the DNA TGTGCCAGCAGTTACCCGAAACCCCGACAGAATCTAGCCAAAAACATTCAGTACTTC. Translated: CASSYPKPRQNLAKNIQYF.

V gene TRBV20-1 combines with J gene TRBJ2-1, with TRBD2 identical over 10 bases. The CDR3 is 12 amino acids. The germline CDR1 and CDR2 sequences are DFQATT and SNEGSKA (reference sequence). V lost 3 bases, J lost 13 bases, and 6 bases stayed unmatched. The CDR3 here is CSARASGGLQFF. The CDR3 bases are TGCAGTGCTAGGGCTAGCGGGGGACTTCAGTTCTTC.

The rearrangement joins TRBV7-2 to TRBJ2-3; no clear D. Trimming shortened V by 1 base and J by 0 bases, and 8 bases separated the two germline ends. Per germline, CDR1 SGHTA and CDR2 FQGNSA. CDR3 length: 15 amino acids. In DNA form, the CDR3 reads TGTGCCAGCAGCTTAGTCCGGGTTAGCACAGATACGCAGTATTTT. Protein product: CASSLVRVSTDTQYF.

This clonotype was seen a few times. This chain joins TRBV27 and TRBJ2-7, with D possibly being TRBD2 (7 bases). The CDR3 length is 17 residues. Germline V gives CDR1 MNHEY, CDR2 SMNVEV (reference sequence). V lost 5 bases and J lost 3, with 23 bases in between. CDR3 DNA: TGTGCCAGCAGTCCCCGGCAGGGGAGGGGACCCCTCTACGAGCAGTACTTC. Its protein product is CASSPRQGRGPLYEQYF.

V is TRBV6-5 and J is TRBJ2-3, with D hard to call. Between the trimmed V and J ends, which lost 7 bases and 0 bases, there was a span of 8 bases. CDR3 length: 13 amino acids. Germline V gives CDR1 MNHEY, CDR2 SVGAGI. CDR3: CASTSRSTDTQYF. CDR3 DNA: TGTGCCAGCACCAGCCGAAGCACAGATACGCAGTATTTT.

The rearrangement uses TRBV20-1 and TRBJ1-2; a possible D gene is TRBD1 (6 bases). The V gene lost 0 bases and the J gene lost 8 bases, with 16 bases spanning the gap. From germline, CDR1 is DFQATT and CDR2 SNEGSKA (reference sequence). CDR3 length: 14 amino acids. The CDR3 DNA reads TGCAGTGCTAGAGACCCTGGGACATCGGGAGGCTACACCTTC. It specifies CSARDPGTSGGYTF.

The chain joins TRBV7-9 to TRBJ1-4, with D maybe TRBD1 (5 bases). In germline, CDR1 is SEHNR, CDR2 FQNEAQ (reference sequence). Trimming removed 4 bases at V and 6 bases at J, with 12 bases between. This CDR3 region has 14 residues. CDR3 residues: CASSSGVLYEKLFF. DNA for the CDR3: TGTGCCAGCAGCTCGGGGGTCTTATATGAAAAACTGTTTTTT.

V gene TRBV3-1 combines with J gene TRBJ1-2; D call uncertain. Germline V gene sequence: CDR1 LGHDT, CDR2 YNNKEL (reference sequence). The CDR3 has 15 amino acids. Trimming left V 0 bases short and J 4 bases short, with 12 bases between. The CDR3 is CASSQDMGNPYGYTF. The CDR3 DNA reads TGTGCCAGCAGCCAAGATATGGGAAACCCCTATGGCTACACCTTC.

J is TRBJ1-5 and V is TRBV5-1; a possible D gene is TRBD1 (5 bases). This CDR3 spans 15 amino acids. V lost 4 bases, J lost 0 bases, and 11 bases lay in between. Germline lookup yields CDR1 SGHRS and CDR2 YFSETQ. The CDR3 is CASSREGNSNQPQHF. Written as DNA, the CDR3 is TGCGCCAGCAGCAGAGAGGGGAATAGCAATCAGCCCCAGCATTTT.

The chain employs TRBV2 and TRBJ2-7, with 7 bases aligning to TRBD1. The CDR3 has 13 residues. V lost 7 bases to trimming and J lost 5 bases; unmatched junction nucleotides: 8. Germline V CDR1 and CDR2: SNHLY, FYNNEI. The CDR3 sequence: CASNPDRSHEQYF. In nucleotides, the CDR3 is TGTGCCAGCAATCCGGACAGGTCCCACGAGCAGTACTTC. Combining the CDR3 with reference TRBV2 and TRBJ2-7 gives the whole variable domain EPEVTQTPSHQVTQMGQEVILRCVPISNHLYFYWYRQILGQKVEFLVSFYNNEISEKSEIFDDQFSVERPDGSNFTLKIRSTKLEDSAMYFCASNPDRSHEQYFGPGTRLTVT.

The V gene is TRBV20-1, the J gene TRBJ2-1, with 10 bases aligning to TRBD2. J gave up 0 bases and V 0 bases, and 5 bases lay outside the gene matches. The germline gives CDR1 DFQATT, CDR2 SNEGSKA (reference sequence). This CDR3 spans 17 amino acids. The CDR3 region has the DNA TGCAGTGCTAGAGATGGGCGACTAGCGGGCTCCTACAATGAGCAGTTCTTC. Amino acid sequence: CSARDGRLAGSYNEQFF.

In regard to this clonotype: The germline gene is not matched at one end of the junction; a read error may be the cause. V is TRBV7-7 and J is TRBJ2-3; TRBD2 matches at 7 bases. Germline assignment: CDR1 SSHAT and CDR2 FNYEAQ (reference sequence). The CDR3 covers 15 residues. As DNA, the CDR3 is TGTGCTAGCAGCGACGACACCGGGACGGGGGGTGCGCAGTATTTT. Amino acid sequence: CASSDDTGTGGAQYF.

This sequence joins TRBV10-2 and TRBJ1-1; no clear D gene. The CDR3 has 13 amino acids. V shed 6 bases and J shed 3 bases, with 11 bases lying between them. CDR1 WSHSY and CDR2 SAAADI come from the germline V gene. The CDR3 bases are TGCGCCAGCAGAGAGGCCGGCGACACTGAAGCTTTCTTT. As protein: CASREAGDTEAFF.

The chain is built from TRBV24-1 and TRBJ2-3; D could derive from TRBD1 or TRBD2 (7 bases each). The CDR3 is 15 residues long. V dropped 8 bases and J dropped 2 bases, with 16 bases sitting between them. CDR1 and CDR2 from the germline V gene are KGHDR and SFDVKD. The CDR3 region is CATTPGGGPTDTQYF. In DNA, the CDR3 is TGTGCCACCACCCCAGGGGGGGGACCCACAGATACGCAGTATTTT.

This chain uses TRBV5-1 with TRBJ1-1; no clear D gene. V lost 5 bases to trimming and J lost 0 bases, with 8 bases between them. CDR1 SGHRS and CDR2 YFSETQ come from the germline V gene. The CDR3 is 13 amino acids. The CDR3 DNA reads TGCGCCAGCAGTCGGGCAATGAACACTGAAGCTTTCTTT. Translated, it gives CASSRAMNTEAFF.

This clonotype appeared a single time. The DNA for the CDR3 is TGTGCCAGCAGCCAAGTGGCGACGGGAGCTGGATACGAGCAGTACTTC. Amino acids: CASSQVATGAGYEQYF. The V gene is TRBV4-2, the J gene TRBJ2-7, with D perhaps TRBD2 (6 bases). Germline assignment: CDR1 LGHNA and CDR2 YNFKEQ. V dropped 1 base and J dropped 4 bases, with 17 bases sitting between them. CDR3 size: 16 residues.

This clonotype was counted a single time. The rearrangement links TRBV29-1 to TRBJ2-3; D gene ambiguous. CDR1 SQVTM and CDR2 ANQGSEA come from the germline V gene. This CDR3 contains 14 residues. V gave up 4 bases and J gave up 2 bases, with 13 bases separating them. CDR3 DNA sequence: TGCAGCGTTGTCAGGCTAACTACCACAGATACGCAGTATTTT. It yields the protein CSVVRLTTTDTQYF.

The rearrangement uses TRBV7-2 and TRBJ1-2, with D uncertain. The CDR3 is 14 amino acids. The V end was cut by 5 bases, the J end by 6 bases, with 16 bases between. Germline-derived CDR1 and CDR2 are SGHTA and FQGNSA. The CDR3 nucleotides read TGTGCCAGCAGCCCCAAGCGGGGTGTGGATGGCTACACCTTC. It specifies CASSPKRGVDGYTF.

The V and J genes are TRBV7-2 and TRBJ2-7; D gene unclear. The CDR3 totals 14 residues. V lost 2 bases to trimming and J lost 2 bases, with 10 bases between them. The germline V gene encodes CDR1 SGHTA and CDR2 FQGNSA. CDR3 in DNA: TGTGCCAGCAGCTTAATGCAGGCGCCCTACGAGCAGTACTTC. It specifies CASSLMQAPYEQYF.

V is TRBV20-1 and J is TRBJ2-1; 15 nucleotides align to TRBD2. This CDR3 is built from 19 residues. Trimming at V came to 1 base and at J to 2 bases, leaving 9 bases not matched to a gene. Germline V gene data show CDR1 as DFQATT and CDR2 as SNEGSKA (reference sequence). CDR3 in amino acids: CSARGGGLAGGRAYNEQFF. The CDR3 nucleotides are TGCAGTGCTAGAGGGGGGGGACTAGCGGGGGGAAGGGCCTACAATGAGCAGTTCTTC.

In this sample, this clonotype turned up a few times. This chain connects TRBV27 to TRBJ2-7; D remains ambiguous. In germline, CDR1 is MNHEY, CDR2 SMNVEV (reference sequence). This CDR3 is built from 13 residues. Trimming cost V 3 bases and J 3 bases, with 9 bases left between them. The CDR3 sequence is CASSFGEVYEQYF. The CDR3 bases are TGTGCCAGCAGTTTCGGAGAAGTCTACGAGCAGTACTTC.

The J gene is TRBJ2-5, the V gene TRBV20-1, with 8 nucleotides matching TRBD1. The J call may be wrong; the DNA end is better matched by TRBJ2-7. CDR1 DFQATT and CDR2 SNEGSKA come from the germline V gene (reference sequence). This CDR3 has 15 amino acids. As DNA, the CDR3 is TGCAGTGCTAGAGCCCCGGGACAGGCGACGGACGAGCAGTACTTC. It translates to CSARAPGQATDEQYF.

This clonotype was detected a few times. The chain carries TRBV12-3 or TRBV12-4 and TRBJ1-2, with TRBD1 as a possible D gene (5 bases). The CDR3 contains 16 residues. V was pared by 6 bases and J by 6 bases, with 23 bases between. CDR3 residues: CASRRAPQGALDGYTF. In nucleotides, the CDR3 is TGTGCCAGCAGGCGGGCACCCCAGGGCGCCTTGGATGGCTACACCTTC.

The chain couples TRBV6-2 or TRBV6-3 to TRBJ2-5; 9 nucleotides agree with TRBD1. The DNA end lines up better with TRBJ2-7; the J call may be wrong. Germline V gene data show CDR1 as MNHEY and CDR2 as SVGEGT. This CDR3 has 15 amino acids. The CDR3: CASSYGTGRGLEQYF. CDR3 nucleotides: TGTGCCAGCAGTTATGGGACAGGGAGGGGTCTCGAGCAGTACTTC.

The rearrangement joins TRBV5-1 to TRBJ1-5, with D possibly TRBD1 on 5 matching bases. This CDR3 contains 16 residues. The V gene lost 0 bases and the J gene lost 1 base, with 11 bases spanning the gap. The germline V gene has CDR1 SGHRS and CDR2 YFSETQ. The CDR3 DNA follows: TGCGCCAGCAGCTTGGGGGGCCTAAGGAGCAATCAGCCCCAGCATTTT. Residues: CASSLGGLRSNQPQHF.

The chain employs TRBV27 and TRBJ2-7; 9 nucleotides line up with TRBD2. J gave up 0 bases and V 7 bases, and 4 bases lay outside the gene matches. The CDR3 totals 14 residues. Germline values: CDR1 MNHEY, CDR2 SMNVEV (reference sequence). CDR3 nucleotide sequence: TGTGCCAGCAAACTAGCGGGCCTCTCCTACGAGCAGTACTTC. It is translated as CASKLAGLSYEQYF.

The chain links TRBV7-2 to TRBJ1-6, with a weak D call TRBD1 (6 bases). The CDR3 is 15 amino acids. V was clipped by 4 bases and J by 8 bases, with 15 bases between them. Germline V gene sequence: CDR1 SGHTA, CDR2 FQGNSA. The CDR3: CASSYRGGGDSPLHF. CDR3 DNA: TGTGCCAGCAGCTATCGGGGGGGCGGGGATTCACCCCTCCACTTT. Combining the CDR3 with reference TRBV7-2 and TRBJ1-6 gives the whole variable domain GAGVSQSPSNKVTEKGKDVELRCDPISGHTALYWYRQSLGQGLEFLIYFQGNSAPDKSGLPSDRFSAERTGGSVSTLTIQRTQQEDSAVYLCASSYRGGGDSPLHFGNGTRLTVT.